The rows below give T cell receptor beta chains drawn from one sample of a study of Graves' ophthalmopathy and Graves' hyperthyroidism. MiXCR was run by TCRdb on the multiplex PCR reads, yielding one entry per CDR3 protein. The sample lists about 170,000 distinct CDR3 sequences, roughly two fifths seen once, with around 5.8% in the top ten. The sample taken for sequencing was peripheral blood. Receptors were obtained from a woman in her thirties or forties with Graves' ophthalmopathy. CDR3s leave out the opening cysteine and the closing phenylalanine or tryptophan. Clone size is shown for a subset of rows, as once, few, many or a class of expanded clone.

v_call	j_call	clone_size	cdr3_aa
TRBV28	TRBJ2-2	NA	ASHSTSGTGELF
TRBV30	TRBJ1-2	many	AWHRAYGYT
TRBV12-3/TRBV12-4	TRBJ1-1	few	ASSLQGARAEAF
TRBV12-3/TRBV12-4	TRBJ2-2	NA	ASSFGTATGELF
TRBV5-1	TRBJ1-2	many	ASSLASGPYGYT
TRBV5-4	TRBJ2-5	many	ASSLGGTHRTQY
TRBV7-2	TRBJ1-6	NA	ASSFSNSPLH
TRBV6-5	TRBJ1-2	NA	ASSYFSGSGSYGYT
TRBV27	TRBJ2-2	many	ASSLGLGTGELF
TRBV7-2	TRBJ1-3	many	ASSLTTVGNTIY
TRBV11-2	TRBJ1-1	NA	ASSFYPGHRMNTEAF
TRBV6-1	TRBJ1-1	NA	ASSGDSRTEAF
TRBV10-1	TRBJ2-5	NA	ASSAASGDQETQY
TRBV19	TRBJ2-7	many	ASSTDRAGEQY
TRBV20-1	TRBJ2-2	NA	SAREGIGELF
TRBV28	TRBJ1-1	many	ASRLLKTEAF
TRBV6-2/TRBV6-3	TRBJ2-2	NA	ASRGQDTGELF
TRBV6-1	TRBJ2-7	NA	ASKIAAEPYEQY
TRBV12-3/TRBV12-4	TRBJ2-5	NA	ASSPFGGKEETQY
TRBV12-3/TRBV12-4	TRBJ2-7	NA	ASSGGTGAYEQY
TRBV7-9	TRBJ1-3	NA	ASSLRDRGNTIY
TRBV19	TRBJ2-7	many	ASTPTGLNEQY
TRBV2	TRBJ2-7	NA	ASRSTLSSYEQY
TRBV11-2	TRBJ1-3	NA	ASGTRPKIVSGNTIY
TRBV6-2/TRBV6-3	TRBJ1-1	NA	ASGYRFMNTEAF
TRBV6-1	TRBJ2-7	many	ASNPVAVAHEQY
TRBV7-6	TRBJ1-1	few	ASSRRLETEAF
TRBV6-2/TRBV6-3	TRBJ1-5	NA	ASSLSTGARQPQH
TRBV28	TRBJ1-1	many	ASSLSGVLAEAF
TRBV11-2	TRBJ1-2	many	ASSKGQGFYGYT